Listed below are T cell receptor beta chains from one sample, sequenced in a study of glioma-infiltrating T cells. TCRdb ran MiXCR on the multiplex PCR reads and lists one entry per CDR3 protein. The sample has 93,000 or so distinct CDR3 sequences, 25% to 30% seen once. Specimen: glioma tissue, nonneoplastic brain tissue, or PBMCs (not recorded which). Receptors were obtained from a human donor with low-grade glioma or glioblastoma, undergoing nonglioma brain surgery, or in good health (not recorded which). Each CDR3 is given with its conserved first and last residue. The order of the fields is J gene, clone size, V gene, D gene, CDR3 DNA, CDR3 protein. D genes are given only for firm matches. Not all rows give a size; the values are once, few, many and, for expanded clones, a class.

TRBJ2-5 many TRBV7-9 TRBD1 TGTGCCAGCAGCTTATCCGGGACAGGGGAGACCCAGTACTTC CASSLSGTGETQYF
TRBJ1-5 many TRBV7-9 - TGTGCCAGCAGCTTGTCAGAGTCAAATCAGCCCCAGCATTTT CASSLSESNQPQHF
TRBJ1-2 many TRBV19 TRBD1 TGTGCCAGTAGTCTTGTTGGGACAGCCTATGGCTACACCTTC CASSLVGTAYGYTF
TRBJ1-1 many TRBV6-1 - TGTGCCAGCAGGGCTGTATGGGGAAACACTGAAGCTTTCTTT CASRAVWGNTEAFF
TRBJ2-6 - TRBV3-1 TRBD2 TGTGCCAGCAGCGGGGGGGCTGGGGCCAACGTCCTGACTTTC CASSGGAGANVLTF
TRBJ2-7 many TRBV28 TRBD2 TGTGCCAGCAGCTTAGCGGGGGGGGCCTACGAGCAGTACTTC CASSLAGGAYEQYF
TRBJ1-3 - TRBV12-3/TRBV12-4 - TGTGCCATCAGGCCCGGGCCCGCCGCTGCCGGAAACACCATATATTTT CAIRPGPAAAGNTIYF
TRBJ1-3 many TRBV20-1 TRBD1 TGCAGTGCCACAGGGGGCCTTACTGGAAACACCATATATTTT CSATGGLTGNTIYF
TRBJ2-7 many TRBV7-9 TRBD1 TGTGCCAGTCGACAGGGGGCGAGGTACGAGCAGTACTTC CASRQGARYEQYF
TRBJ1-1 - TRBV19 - TGTGCCAGTAGCATTACCAAGTCTGGAGCAGCTTTCTTT CASSITKSGAAFF
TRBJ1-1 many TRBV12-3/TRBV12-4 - TGTGCCAGCTCGCTGGGGGGAGAGAACACTGAAGCTTTCTTT CASSLGGENTEAFF
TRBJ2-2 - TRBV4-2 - TGTGCCAGCAGCCCCAGCACAGGGCTCGGGGAGCTGTTTTTT CASSPSTGLGELFF
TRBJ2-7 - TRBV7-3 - TGTGCCAGCAGCTTATATCCCCGAACCTACGAGCAGTACTTC CASSLYPRTYEQYF
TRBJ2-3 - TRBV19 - TGTGCCAGTAGTAACGGTTGGGATACGCAGTATTTT CASSNGWDTQYF
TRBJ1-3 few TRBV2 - TGTGCCAGCAAGGGGTACGGTGGAAACACCATATATTTT CASKGYGGNTIYF
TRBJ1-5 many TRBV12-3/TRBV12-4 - TGTGCCAGCAGCCGTAAATTCCTTAGCAATCAGCCCCAGCATTTT CASSRKFLSNQPQHF
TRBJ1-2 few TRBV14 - TGTGCCAGCAGCCCATGGATCGGACCGCAATTCTATGGCTACACCTTC CASSPWIGPQFYGYTF
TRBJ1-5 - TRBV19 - TGTGCCAGTAGTATAGTATCGAATCGGGGAAATCAGCCCCAGCATTTT CASSIVSNRGNQPQHF
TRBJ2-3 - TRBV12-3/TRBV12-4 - TGTGCCAGCAGTCCTCAGGGGAGACGCACAGATACGCAGTATTTT CASSPQGRRTDTQYF
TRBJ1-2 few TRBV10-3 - TGTGCCATCAGGCAACAGGGAGAGGATGGCTACACCTTC CAIRQQGEDGYTF
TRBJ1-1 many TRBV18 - TGTGCCAGCAGTCCTAGACAGGAGAACACTGAAGCTTTCTTT CASSPRQENTEAFF
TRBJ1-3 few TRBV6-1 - TGTGCCAGCGGCTTGGGGGCCCTGGGAAACACCATATATTTT CASGLGALGNTIYF
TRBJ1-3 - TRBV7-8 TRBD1 TGTGCCAGCAGCTTTACAGGGGTCGGAAACACCATATATTTT CASSFTGVGNTIYF
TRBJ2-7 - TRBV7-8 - TGTGCCAGCAGCTTCCACGCCTCACGACATAGCGACGAGCAGTACTTC CASSFHASRHSDEQYF
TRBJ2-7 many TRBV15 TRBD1 TGTGCCACCAGCAGAGTGACGACAGGGACCCTCGAGCAGTACTTC CATSRVTTGTLEQYF